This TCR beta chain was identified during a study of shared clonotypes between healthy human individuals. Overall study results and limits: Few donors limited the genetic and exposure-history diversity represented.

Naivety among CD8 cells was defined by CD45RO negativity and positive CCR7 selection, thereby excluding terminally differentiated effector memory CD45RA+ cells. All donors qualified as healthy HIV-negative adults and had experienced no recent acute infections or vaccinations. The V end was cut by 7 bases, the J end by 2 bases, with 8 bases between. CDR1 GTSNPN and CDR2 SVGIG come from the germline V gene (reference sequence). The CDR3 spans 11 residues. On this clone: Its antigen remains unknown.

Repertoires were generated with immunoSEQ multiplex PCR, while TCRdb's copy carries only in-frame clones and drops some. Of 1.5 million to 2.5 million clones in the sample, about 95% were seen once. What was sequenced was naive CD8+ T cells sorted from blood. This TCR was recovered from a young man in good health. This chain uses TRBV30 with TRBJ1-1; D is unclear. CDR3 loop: CAYLYNTEAFF. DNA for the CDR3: TGTGCCTACCTATACAACACTGAAGCTTTCTTT. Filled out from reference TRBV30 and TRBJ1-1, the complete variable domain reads SQTIHQWPATLVQPVGSPLSLECTVEGTSNPNLYWYRQAAGRGLQLLFYSVGIGQISSEVPQNLSASRPQDRQFILSSKKLLLSDSGFYLCAYLYNTEAFFGQGTRLTVV.